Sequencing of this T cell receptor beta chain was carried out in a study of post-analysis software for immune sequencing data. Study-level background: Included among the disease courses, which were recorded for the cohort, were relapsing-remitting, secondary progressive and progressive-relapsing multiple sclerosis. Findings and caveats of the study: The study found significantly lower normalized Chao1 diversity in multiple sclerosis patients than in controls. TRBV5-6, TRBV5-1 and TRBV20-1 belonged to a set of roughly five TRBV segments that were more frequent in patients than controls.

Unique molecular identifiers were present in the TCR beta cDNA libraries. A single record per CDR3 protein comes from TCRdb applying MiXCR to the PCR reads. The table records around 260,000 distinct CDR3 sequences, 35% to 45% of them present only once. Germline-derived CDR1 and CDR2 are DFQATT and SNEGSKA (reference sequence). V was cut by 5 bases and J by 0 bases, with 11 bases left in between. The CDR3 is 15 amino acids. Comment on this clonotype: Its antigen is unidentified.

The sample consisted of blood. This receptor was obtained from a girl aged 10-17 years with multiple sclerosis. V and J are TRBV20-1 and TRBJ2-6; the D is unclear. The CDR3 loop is CSASDGRSGANVLTF. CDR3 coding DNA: TGCAGTGCTTCGGACGGGCGCTCTGGGGCCAACGTCCTGACTTTC.